What follows are 11 T cell receptor beta chains derived from one specimen sequenced in a study of regulatory T cells in long-lasting Graves disease. The time point denotes: persistent/refractory GD, antithyroid drugs over 5 years with positive TRAb. PBMC RNA served as the TCR library source. Library construction for TCR beta used iRepertoire HTBI primers and Arm-PCR of CDR3 regions. TCRdb redid the calling of the multiplex PCR reads with MiXCR, one entry per CDR3 protein. This sample has about 470,000 distinct CDR3 sequences, with less than 25% found just once. Material: peripheral blood mononuclear cells (PBMCs), obtained when the disease was refractory, from a patient treated with antithyroid drugs. All receptors come from a female donor with Graves disease.

Note on this clonotype: Just one base apart from a much larger clone, this may be a read error. V and J are TRBV28 and TRBJ2-7, with a possible D match to TRBD2 (5 bases). V was clipped by 3 bases and J by 5 bases, with 20 bases between them. Per the germline V gene, CDR1 is MDHEN and CDR2 is SYDVKM. The CDR3 sequence is 16 residues long. The CDR3 spells CASSFTLAPSRDEQYF. The CDR3 DNA follows: TGTGCCAGCAGTTTTACCCTAGCCCCTTCCCGAGACGAGCAGTACTTC. Variable domain in full (rest from reference TRBV28 and TRBJ2-7): DVKVTQSSRYLVKRTGEKVFLECVQDMDHENMFWYRQDPGLGLRLIYFSYDVKMKEKGDIPEGYSVSREKKERFSLILESASTNQTSMYLCASSFTLAPSRDEQYFGPGTRLTVT.

This clonotype was seen a few times. V usage is TRBV11-3 and J usage is TRBJ2-2; 7 bases line up with TRBD1. V shed 4 bases, J shed 5 bases, and the junction held 7 bases outside the gene matches. This CDR3 has 15 amino acids. The germline V gene has CDR1 SGHNT and CDR2 YENEEA. The CDR3 DNA is TGTGCCAGCAGCTCACAGGGGCCGGGAACCGGGGAGCTGTTTTTT. Protein product: CASSSQGPGTGELFF.

This clonotype was found many times. The chain is built from TRBV28 and TRBJ1-5; no clear D. V was trimmed by 7 bases and J by 2 bases, leaving 15 bases between them. CDR3 length: 15 residues. The germline CDR1 and CDR2 sequences are MDHEN and SYDVKM. The CDR3 nucleotides read TGTGCCAGCACGCTAGGAGGGATTGGCAATCAGCCCCAGCATTTT. Translating gives CASTLGGIGNQPQHF.

The chain carries TRBV7-8 and TRBJ2-7, with TRBD2 matching 8 bases. Trimming removed 4 bases from V and 2 bases from J; junction bases left unmatched: 22. Germline loops: CDR1 SGHVS, CDR2 FQNEAQ. The CDR3 runs to 20 residues. This chain's CDR3 is CASSSRALPGRLAPTYEQYF. The CDR3 DNA is TGTGCCAGCAGCTCTAGGGCTCTACCCGGGAGACTAGCGCCGACCTACGAGCAGTACTTC.

As regards this clonotype: A far more abundant clone sits one base away, making this likely a read error. The genes are TRBV10-3 and TRBJ1-2; the D gene is possibly TRBD1 (5 bases). The V end lost 4 bases, the J end lost 0 bases, and 6 bases lay between the germline ends. CDR1 and CDR2 (germline): ENHRY, SYGVKD. This CDR3 has 13 amino acids. In DNA form, the CDR3 reads TGTGCCATCAGTGCCAGGGCTAACTATGGCTACACCTTC. Its translation: CAISARANYGYTF.

The J gene is TRBJ2-1, the V gene TRBV11-2, with 7 bases identical to TRBD2. Germline CDR1 SGHAT, CDR2 FQNNGV. V dropped 4 bases and J dropped 9; count of bases not matched to a gene: 12. The CDR3 consists of 15 residues. CDR3 loop: CASSSKRLAGGEQFF. In nucleotides, the CDR3 is TGTGCCAGCAGCTCGAAACGACTAGCTGGGGGTGAGCAGTTCTTC.

This clonotype was detected ten times or more. The V gene is TRBV28, the J gene TRBJ1-2, with a weak D call TRBD1 (5 bases). This CDR3 spans 15 amino acids. Germline V gene data show CDR1 as MDHEN and CDR2 as SYDVKM. V lost 2 bases and J lost 6, with 16 bases in between. CDR3 DNA sequence: TGTGCCAGCAGTTTACCAGCCCAGGGAGGGAATGGCTACACCTTC. Its translation: CASSLPAQGGNGYTF.

This clonotype appeared many times. The chain combines TRBV28 with TRBJ1-5; D unresolved. Germline V gene lookup returns CDR1 MDHEN and CDR2 SYDVKM. Trimming left V 8 bases short and J 0 bases short, with 11 bases between. CDR3 length: 14 amino acids. CDR3 region: CASPTGPSNQPQHF. The CDR3 nucleotides read TGTGCCAGCCCGACTGGACCTAGCAATCAGCCCCAGCATTTT.

The chain recombines TRBV6-1 with TRBJ2-2; 7 bases agree with TRBD2. V lost 6 bases to trimming and J lost 4 bases; unmatched junction nucleotides: 11. CDR3 length equals 16 residues. Germline CDR1 is MNHNS and CDR2 is SASEGT. The CDR3 loop reads CASRPWTSRFTGELFF. The CDR3 DNA follows: TGTGCCAGCAGACCGTGGACTAGTCGCTTCACCGGGGAGCTGTTTTTT.

This clonotype came up many times. This chain connects TRBV20-1 to TRBJ2-5, with D unresolved. The V and J ends lost 5 bases and 5 bases respectively, with 21 bases between them. Germline V lookup: CDR1 DFQATT, CDR2 SNEGSKA (reference sequence). The CDR3 has 15 residues. The CDR3 DNA reads TGCAGTGCTCATGCCTGGGATCCCCTCCCTGAGACCCAGTACTTC. Amino acids: CSAHAWDPLPETQYF.

This clonotype showed up many times. The chain is built from TRBV5-1 and TRBJ2-7; D ambiguous. Germline values: CDR1 SGHRS, CDR2 YFSETQ. The CDR3 extends over 13 amino acids. Trimming took off 0 bases at V and 3 bases at J, with 7 bases between the two ends. CDR3 protein: CASSLGQLYEQYF. The CDR3 DNA is TGCGCCAGCAGCTTGGGGCAGCTCTACGAGCAGTACTTC.